This T cell receptor beta chain comes out of a study of T cells expressing NK-cell markers. About the study: Underlying the TCR beta repertoires were sorted CD3+CD56+NKG2C+, CD3+CD56+NKG2C- and CD3+CD56-NKG2C+ T cells. HCMV seropositivity marked most of the eight sequenced donors; one was seronegative. Findings of the study overall: In a group of about six donors, dominant NKG2C+ clonotypes represented roughly 1.0-8% of CD8+ T cells.

This CDR3 is 16 amino acids long. Looked up from germline, CDR1 is SNHLY and CDR2 is FYNNEI. As for this clonotype: Its antigen is unknown.

TCRdb re-analyzed the 5' RACE reads; it lists each CDR3 protein once, without DNA. The sample table includes about 550,000 distinct CDR3 sequences. The genes are TRBV2 and TRBJ2-1; there is no DNA to check the TCRdb D call of TRBD2. The sample taken for sequencing was blood T cells: a sorted CD56 or NKG2C T cell subset, CD4+ or CD8+ T cells, or bulk PBMC T cells (not recorded which). The origin of this receptor is a man between 18 and 29 years old in good health. The CDR3 spells CASSDFGPSTYNEQFF.